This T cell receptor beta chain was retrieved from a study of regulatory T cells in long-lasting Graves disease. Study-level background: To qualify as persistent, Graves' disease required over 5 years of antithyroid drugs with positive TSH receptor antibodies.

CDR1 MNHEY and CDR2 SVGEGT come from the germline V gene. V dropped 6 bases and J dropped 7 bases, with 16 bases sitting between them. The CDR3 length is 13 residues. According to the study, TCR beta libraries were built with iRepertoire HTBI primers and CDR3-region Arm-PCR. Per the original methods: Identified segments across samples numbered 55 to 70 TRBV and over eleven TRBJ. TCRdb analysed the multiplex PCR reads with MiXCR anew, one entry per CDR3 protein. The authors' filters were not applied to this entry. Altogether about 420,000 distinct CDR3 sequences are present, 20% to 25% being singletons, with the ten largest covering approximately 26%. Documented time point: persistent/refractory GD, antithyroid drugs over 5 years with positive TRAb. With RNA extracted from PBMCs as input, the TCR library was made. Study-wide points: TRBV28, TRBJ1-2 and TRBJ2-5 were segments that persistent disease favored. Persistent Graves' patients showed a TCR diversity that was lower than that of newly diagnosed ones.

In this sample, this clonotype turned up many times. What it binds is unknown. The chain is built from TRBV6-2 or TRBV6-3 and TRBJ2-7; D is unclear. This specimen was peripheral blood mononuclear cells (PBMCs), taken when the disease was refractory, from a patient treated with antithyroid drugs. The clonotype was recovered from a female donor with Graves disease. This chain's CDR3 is CASSVGSRREQYF. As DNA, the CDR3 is TGTGCCAGCAGCGTTGGGTCTCGTCGGGAGCAGTACTTC.